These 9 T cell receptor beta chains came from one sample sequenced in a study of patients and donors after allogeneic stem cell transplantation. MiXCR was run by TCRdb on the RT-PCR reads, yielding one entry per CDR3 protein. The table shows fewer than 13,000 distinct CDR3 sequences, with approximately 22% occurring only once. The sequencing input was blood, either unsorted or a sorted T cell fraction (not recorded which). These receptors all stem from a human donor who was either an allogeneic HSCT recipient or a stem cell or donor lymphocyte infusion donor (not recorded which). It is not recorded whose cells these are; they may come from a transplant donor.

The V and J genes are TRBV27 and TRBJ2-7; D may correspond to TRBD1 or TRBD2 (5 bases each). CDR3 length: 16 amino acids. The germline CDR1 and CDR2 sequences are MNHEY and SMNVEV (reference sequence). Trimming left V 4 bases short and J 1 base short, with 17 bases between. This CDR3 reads CASSSLGASPSYEQYF. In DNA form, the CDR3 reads TGTGCCAGCAGTTCTCTCGGGGCTAGCCCATCCTACGAGCAGTACTTC.

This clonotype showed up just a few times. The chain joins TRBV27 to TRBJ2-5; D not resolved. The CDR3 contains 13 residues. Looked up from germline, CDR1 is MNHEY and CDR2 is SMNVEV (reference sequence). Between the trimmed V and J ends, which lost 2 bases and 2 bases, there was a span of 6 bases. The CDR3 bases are TGTGCCAGCAGTTTAGGATGGCAAGAGACCCAGTACTTC. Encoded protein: CASSLGWQETQYF.

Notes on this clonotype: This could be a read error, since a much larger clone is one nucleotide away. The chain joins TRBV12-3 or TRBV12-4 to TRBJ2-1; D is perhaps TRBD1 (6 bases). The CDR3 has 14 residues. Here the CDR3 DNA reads TGTGGCAGCAGTTTCCTCTCAGGGGATGACGAGCAGTTCTTC. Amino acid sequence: CGSSFLSGDDEQFF.

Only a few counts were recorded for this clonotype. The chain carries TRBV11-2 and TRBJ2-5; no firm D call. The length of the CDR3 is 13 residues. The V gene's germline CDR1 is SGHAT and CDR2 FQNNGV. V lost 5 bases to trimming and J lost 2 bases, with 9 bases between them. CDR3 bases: TGTGCCAGCAGCCCGGGCAGACAAGAGACCCAGTACTTC. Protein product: CASSPGRQETQYF.

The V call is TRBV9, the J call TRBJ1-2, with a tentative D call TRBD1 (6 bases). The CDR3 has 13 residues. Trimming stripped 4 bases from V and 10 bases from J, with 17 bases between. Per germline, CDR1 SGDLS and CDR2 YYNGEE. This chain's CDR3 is CASSSEGVRIYTF. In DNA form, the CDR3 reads TGTGCCAGCAGCTCTGAGGGGGTCCGCATCTACACCTTC.

The CDR3 DNA sequence: TGCAGCGTTGGTCGAATCGGACAGGGGGGGCCGGGCTATGGCTACACCTTC. Translated: CSVGRIGQGGPGYGYTF. The gene calls are TRBV29-1 and TRBJ1-2, with 10 bases lining up with TRBD1. Germline CDR1 reads SQVTM; CDR2 reads ANQGSEA. The CDR3 extends over 17 amino acids. After removal of 4 bases from V and 4 bases from J, the junction contained 15 bases not matched to a gene.

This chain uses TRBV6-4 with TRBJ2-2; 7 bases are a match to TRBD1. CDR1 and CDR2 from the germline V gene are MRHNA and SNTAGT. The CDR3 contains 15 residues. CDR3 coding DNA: TGTACCCAGGGGGACCGGACAGCAAACACCGGGGAGCTGTTTTTT. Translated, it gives CTQGDRTANTGELFF.

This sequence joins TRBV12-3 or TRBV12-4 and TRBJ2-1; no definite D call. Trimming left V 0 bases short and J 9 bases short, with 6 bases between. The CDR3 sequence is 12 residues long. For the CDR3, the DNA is TGTGCCAGCAGTTTAGCGGCCTTTGAGCAGTTCTTC. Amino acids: CASSLAAFEQFF.

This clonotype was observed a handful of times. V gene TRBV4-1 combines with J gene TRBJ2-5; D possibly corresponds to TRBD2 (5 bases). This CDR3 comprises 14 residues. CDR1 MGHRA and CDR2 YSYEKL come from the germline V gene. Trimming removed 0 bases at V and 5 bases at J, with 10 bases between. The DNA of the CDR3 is TGCGCCAGCAGCCAAGAAACTAGTTACGAGACCCAGTACTTC. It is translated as CASSQETSYETQYF.